The next 28 T cell receptor beta chains were all read from a single sample in a study of T cell responses to AZD1222 COVID-19 vaccine. Only in-frame clones appear in the TCRdb table, and some are missing; sequencing was by immunoSEQ multiplex PCR. The sample holds roughly 120,000 clones, 92% seen once. The material was peripheral blood, obtained 28 days after the second AZD1222 dose. These receptors came from an adult who received the AZD1222 COVID-19 vaccine.

V gene TRBV5-1 combines with J gene TRBJ2-7; D could derive from TRBD1 or TRBD2 (5 bases each). CDR1 is SGHRS, CDR2 YFSETQ, per germline. The V end lost 4 bases, the J end lost 6 bases, and 17 bases lay between the germline ends. The CDR3 sequence is 14 residues long. CDR3 region: CASSVRGERGEQYF. DNA of the CDR3: TGCGCCAGCAGCGTCAGAGGGGAGAGGGGCGAGCAGTACTTC.

The chain joins TRBV2 to TRBJ1-5; D remains ambiguous. The CDR3 sequence is 14 residues long. V was trimmed by 1 base and J by 4 bases, leaving 8 bases between them. Germline assignment: CDR1 SNHLY and CDR2 FYNNEI. The chain's CDR3 is CASSEDNRNQPQHF. The CDR3 nucleotides are TGTGCCAGCAGTGAAGACAATCGGAATCAGCCCCAGCATTTT.

The V gene is TRBV1, the J gene TRBJ1-1. TRBV1 is designated a pseudogene. CDR3 length: 15 residues. CDR3 residues: CTSSLRDYLNTEAFF. CDR3 DNA: TGCACCAGCAGCCTGAGGGACTACCTGAACACTGAAGCTTTCTTT.

This clone was seen only once. The conserved final phenylalanine or tryptophan is absent from the CDR3, which likely points to a read error. Because the CDR3's place on the DNA is in doubt, the DNA is left out and the CDR3 is given as listed by TCRdb. The V and J genes are TRBV28 and TRBJ1-2; TRBD1, the table's D call, lacks a check against the DNA. The CDR3 region is 16 residues in length, termini included. Germline values: CDR1 MDHEN, CDR2 SYDVKM. This CDR3 reads CASISGQEIDELWLHL.

The V and J genes are TRBV19 and TRBJ1-1; D is unresolved. Germline loops: CDR1 LNHDA, CDR2 SQIVND (reference sequence). Trimming took 1 base from V and 1 from J, leaving 10 bases between them. CDR3 length: 15 amino acids. In DNA form, the CDR3 reads TGTGCCAGTAGTATAGTCCCCCAGAAGAACACTGAAGCTTTCTTT. Encoded protein: CASSIVPQKNTEAFF.

DNA for the CDR3: TGCGCCAGCAGCTTGGCGGGGGCGCGGTTCGGGAACACCATATATTTT. Translating gives CASSLAGARFGNTIYF. J is TRBJ1-3 and V is TRBV5-1; the D gene is possibly TRBD1 (6 bases). The CDR3 spans 16 residues. CDR1 is SGHRS and CDR2 is YFSETQ in the germline V gene. Deletions cut 0 bases from V and 7 bases from J, with 17 bases between.

The CDR3 here is CASSLEWKQPQHF. In DNA, the CDR3 is TGTGCCAGCAGTCTTGAGTGGAAACAGCCCCAGCATTTT. The genes are TRBV6-5 and TRBJ1-5; D unclear. The CDR3 has 13 amino acids. Germline V CDR1 and CDR2: MNHEY, SVGAGI. V shed 5 bases and J shed 7 bases, with 12 bases lying between them.

This clone has more than one count but fewer than ten. The gene calls are TRBV15 and TRBJ2-1, with 10 bases matching TRBD2. Looked up from germline, CDR1 is LNHNV and CDR2 is YYDKDF (reference sequence). Trimming cost V 6 bases and J 8 bases; bases outside gene matches: 4. This CDR3 comprises 13 residues. The CDR3 protein is CATRSGGVDEQFF. The CDR3 DNA is TGTGCCACCAGAAGCGGGGGGGTAGATGAGCAGTTCTTC. The full variable domain, its missing parts supplied by reference TRBV15 and TRBJ2-1, is DAMVIQNPRYQVTQFGKPVTLSCSQTLNHNVMYWYQQKSSQAPKLLFHYYDKDFNNEADTPDNFQSRRPNTSFCFLDIRSPGLGDTAMYLCATRSGGVDEQFFGPGTRLTVL.

The DNA for the CDR3 is TGTGCCAGCAGCGGGGAAGATACGCAGTATTTT. As protein: CASSGEDTQYF. The chain carries TRBV28 and TRBJ2-3; TRBD2 might be the D (5 bases). Per germline, CDR1 MDHEN and CDR2 SYDVKM. The CDR3 length is 11 residues. V was clipped by 6 bases and J by 5 bases, with 6 bases between them. Using reference TRBV28 and TRBJ2-3 for the parts outside the CDR3, the full variable domain is DVKVTQSSRYLVKRTGEKVFLECVQDMDHENMFWYRQDPGLGLRLIYFSYDVKMKEKGDIPEGYSVSREKKERFSLILESASTNQTSMYLCASSGEDTQYFGPGTRLTVL.

This clone appeared a single time. This rearrangement joins TRBV6-4 to TRBJ2-7, with 8 positions matching TRBD1. The germline V gene has CDR1 MRHNA and CDR2 SNTAGT. Germline trimming cut 4 bases from V and 7 bases from J; bases unmatched to any gene: 9. The CDR3 sequence is 14 residues long. Written as DNA, the CDR3 is TGTGCCAGCAGTGTAGAGACAGGGGCGAGAGAGCAGTACTTC. Translating it yields CASSVETGAREQYF.

Only one count was recorded for this clone. The chain uses TRBV24-1 and TRBJ2-5, with TRBD2 matching over 9 bases. Germline V gives CDR1 KGHDR, CDR2 SFDVKD. This CDR3 region has 15 residues. V lost 9 bases and J lost 2; bases outside the gene matches: 9. CDR3 region: CATGGSGGTQETQYF. The DNA for the CDR3 is TGTGCCACCGGGGGCAGCGGGGGGACACAAGAGACCCAGTACTTC.

This chain links TRBV11-2 with TRBJ1-2; 7 nucleotides agree with TRBD1. This CDR3 region has 17 residues. Germline CDR1 and CDR2: SGHAT and FQNNGV. After removal of 2 bases from V and 0 bases from J, the junction contained 9 bases not matched to a gene. The CDR3 bases are TGTGCCAGCAGCTTATCGGGCAGGGGGTTAGCTAACTATGGCTACACCTTC. Its protein product is CASSLSGRGLANYGYTF.

The chain carries TRBV7-2 and TRBJ2-1; 8 bases are shared with TRBD2. In germline, CDR1 is SGHTA, CDR2 FQGNSA. The ends lost 2 bases at V and 1 base at J; junction bases unmatched: 1. The CDR3 totals 15 residues. CDR3 bases: TGTGCCAGCAGCTTACTAGCGGGTTCCTACAATGAGCAGTTCTTC. This translates into CASSLLAGSYNEQFF.

This chain connects TRBV3-1 (or the pseudogene TRBV3-2) to TRBJ1-5; D not resolved. The germline V and J ends were trimmed by 1 base and 0 bases, with 7 bases remaining between them. Germline CDR1 is LGHDT and CDR2 is YNNKEL (reference sequence). The CDR3 is 15 residues long. CDR3 loop: CASSQVVYSNQPQHF. For the CDR3, the DNA is TGTGCCAGCAGCCAAGTTGTGTATAGCAATCAGCCCCAGCATTTT.

DNA for the CDR3: TGTGCCAGCAGCTTAGCCGCGTTAAATGAAAAACTGTTTTTT. Translated: CASSLAALNEKLFF. This rearrangement joins TRBV11-2 to TRBJ1-4; D remains ambiguous. Trimming removed 1 base from V and 5 bases from J, with 8 bases in between. CDR1 is SGHAT and CDR2 is FQNNGV in the germline V gene. The CDR3 has 14 residues.

This chain uses TRBV6-2 or TRBV6-3 with TRBJ2-3; D remains ambiguous. CDR1 is MNHEY, CDR2 SVGEGT, per germline. The CDR3 spans 16 residues. V lost 0 bases and J 0 bases, leaving 10 bases between the germline ends. The CDR3 reads CASSYSTFSSTDTQYF. In DNA, the CDR3 is TGTGCCAGCAGTTACTCGACTTTTTCTAGCACAGATACGCAGTATTTT.

V gene TRBV7-9 combines with J gene TRBJ1-2, with TRBD1 as a possible D gene (5 bases). The CDR3 covers 14 residues. V lost 5 bases and J lost 6, with 16 bases in between. Per germline, CDR1 SEHNR and CDR2 FQNEAQ (reference sequence). CDR3 sequence reads: CASSPGTQPNGYTF. DNA for the CDR3: TGTGCCAGCAGCCCCGGGACGCAGCCTAATGGCTACACCTTC.

The chain joins TRBV28 to TRBJ1-3; no clear D. Trimming stripped 9 bases from V and 1 base from J, with 7 bases between. The germline V gene encodes CDR1 MDHEN and CDR2 SYDVKM. The CDR3 spans 12 residues. The CDR3 is CASGISGNTIYF. As DNA, the CDR3 is TGTGCCAGTGGGATTTCTGGAAACACCATATATTTT.

This chain uses TRBV28 with TRBJ2-3, with 10 bases that match TRBD2. The CDR3 has 15 amino acids. The V gene end was trimmed by 5 bases and the J gene end by 2 bases; junction bases not matched to a gene: 4. Germline lookup yields CDR1 MDHEN and CDR2 SYDVKM. The CDR3 nucleotides read TGTGCCAGCAGTATCGGGACTAGCGACACAGATACGCAGTATTTT. Its protein is CASSIGTSDTDTQYF.

The gene calls are TRBV5-1 and TRBJ1-2; TRBD1 matches 7 bases. The CDR3 totals 14 residues. The V gene's germline CDR1 is SGHRS and CDR2 YFSETQ. Trimming cost V 0 bases and J 2 bases; bases outside gene matches: 1. The CDR3 coding sequence is TGCGCCAGCAGCTTGGGCAGGGGGAACTATGGCTACACCTTC. Its protein product is CASSLGRGNYGYTF.

This rearrangement joins TRBV7-9 to TRBJ1-1; D perhaps matches TRBD1 (6 bases). Trimming pared 4 bases from V and 5 bases from J, leaving 20 bases between. Germline loops: CDR1 SEHNR, CDR2 FQNEAQ (reference sequence). The CDR3 consists of 16 residues. The CDR3 sequence is CASSSAGSGVKTEAFF. The CDR3 DNA reads TGTGCCAGCAGCTCTGCGGGGTCAGGGGTAAAAACTGAAGCTTTCTTT.

The rearrangement joins TRBV4-2 to TRBJ1-1, with 7 nucleotides matching TRBD1. The CDR3 loop spans 17 amino acids. V lost 1 base to trimming and J lost 0 bases; unmatched junction nucleotides: 8. Germline CDR1 is LGHNA and CDR2 is YNFKEQ. CDR3 protein: CASSQGQGNRMNTEAFF. The CDR3 DNA reads as TGTGCCAGCAGCCAAGGACAGGGAAACCGTATGAACACTGAAGCTTTCTTT.

V usage is TRBV29-1 and J usage is TRBJ1-2, with TRBD1 matching over 7 bases. The V and J ends lost 2 bases and 5 bases, in that order; junction bases with no gene match: 8. Germline values: CDR1 SQVTM, CDR2 ANQGSEA. The CDR3 has 14 residues. In nucleotides, the CDR3 is TGCAGCGTTGAAAAGACAGGGACTTCGTATGGCTACACCTTC. Translation: CSVEKTGTSYGYTF.

The chain carries TRBV6-1 and TRBJ1-1; D might be TRBD1 (5 bases). The CDR3 has 14 residues. V was cut by 3 bases and J by 2 bases, with 10 bases left in between. Germline CDR1 MNHNS, CDR2 SASEGT. CDR3 amino acids: CASSEVQANTEAFF. The CDR3 nucleotides are TGTGCCAGCAGTGAGGTACAGGCCAACACTGAAGCTTTCTTT.

The chain couples TRBV5-1 to TRBJ1-1, with D maybe TRBD1 (5 bases). CDR1 and CDR2 from the germline V gene are SGHRS and YFSETQ. The V gene lost 3 bases and the J gene lost 6 bases, with 12 bases spanning the gap. This CDR3 region has 13 residues. This CDR3 is CASSSGFGAEAFF. The CDR3 DNA reads as TGCGCCAGCAGCTCAGGGTTTGGGGCTGAAGCTTTCTTT.

The chain is built from TRBV6-5 and TRBJ2-7; D remains unclear. CDR3 length: 13 residues. Germline V gives CDR1 MNHEY, CDR2 SVGAGI. Trimming took 6 bases from V and 3 from J, leaving 12 bases between them. The CDR3 loop is CASRSRVDYEQYF. The CDR3 nucleotides are TGTGCCAGCAGGTCCCGGGTCGACTACGAGCAGTACTTC.

The chain joins TRBV6-5 to TRBJ1-2, with D tentatively TRBD1 (6 bases). The germline V and J ends were trimmed by 6 bases and 4 bases, with 15 bases remaining between them. Germline lookup yields CDR1 MNHEY and CDR2 SVGAGI. CDR3 length: 14 amino acids. The CDR3 sequence: CASSLTDSGYGYTF. The CDR3 DNA reads TGTGCCAGCAGCTTAACGGACAGTGGCTATGGCTACACCTTC.

The rearrangement links TRBV24-1 to TRBJ1-2; D perhaps matches TRBD1 (5 bases). The CDR3 consists of 13 residues. Germline V gives CDR1 KGHDR, CDR2 SFDVKD. The V end was cut by 3 bases, the J end by 7 bases, with 11 bases between. As DNA, the CDR3 is TGTGCCACCAGTGATGCACCTCAGGGTGGCTACACCTTC. Its protein is CATSDAPQGGYTF.